This TCR beta chain originates from a study of blood T cells in healthy people across ages. Primers used in a second PCR of about 7 to 12 cycles were a sample-barcoded 5' primer and a J-beta primer mix. TCRdb processed the 5' RACE reads anew with MiXCR; each CDR3 protein has one entry. The sample records roughly 1.5 million distinct CDR3 sequences, approximately 43% being singletons. The CDR3 consists of 17 residues. V was cut by 2 bases and J by 0 bases, with 17 bases left in between. CDR1 MGHRA and CDR2 YSYEKL come from the germline V gene. This clonotype was observed a few times. What it recognizes is unknown. Notes on the study in general: Unsorted PBMC input precluded a conclusive naive versus antigen-experienced comparison. Age brought a roughly linear fall in TCR beta diversity measured per million T cells. The donors' CMV status was not determined, possibly confounding changes in expanded clonotypes.

The chain has TRBV4-1 and TRBJ2-7; a possible D gene is TRBD1 (6 bases). The sequenced sample consisted of blood. This TCR came from a woman under 30 in good health. The CDR3 nucleotides read TGCGCCAGCAGCCAACCTTTAGACAGGAGAAGCTCCTACGAGCAGTACTTC. Translating gives CASSQPLDRRSSYEQYF.